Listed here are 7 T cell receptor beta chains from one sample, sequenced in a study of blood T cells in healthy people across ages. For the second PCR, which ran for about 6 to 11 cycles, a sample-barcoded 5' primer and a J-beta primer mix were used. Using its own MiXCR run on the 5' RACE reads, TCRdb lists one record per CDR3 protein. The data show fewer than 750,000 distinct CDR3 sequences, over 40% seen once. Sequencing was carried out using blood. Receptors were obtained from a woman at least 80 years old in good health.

The CDR3 coding sequence is TGCAGTGCTAGAGCCCCAGACAGGGGATGTGGGCAGTACTTC. It codes for CSARAPDRGCGQYF. The chain employs TRBV20-1 and TRBJ2-7; 8 bases fit TRBD1. The ends lost 1 base at V and 9 bases at J; junction bases unmatched: 11. This CDR3 region has 14 residues. CDR1 and CDR2 (germline): DFQATT, SNEGSKA (reference sequence).

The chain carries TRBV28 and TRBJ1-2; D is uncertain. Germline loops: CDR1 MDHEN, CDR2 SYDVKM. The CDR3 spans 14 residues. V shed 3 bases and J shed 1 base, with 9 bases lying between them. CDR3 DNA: TGTGCCAGCAGTTTCGAAGTCCGTAACTATGGCTACACCTTC. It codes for CASSFEVRNYGYTF.

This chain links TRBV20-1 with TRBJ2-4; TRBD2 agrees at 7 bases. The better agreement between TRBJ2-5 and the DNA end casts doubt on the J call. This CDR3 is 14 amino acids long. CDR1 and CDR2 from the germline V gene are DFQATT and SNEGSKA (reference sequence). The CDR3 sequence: CSARAGGVWETQYF. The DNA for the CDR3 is TGCAGTGCTAGAGCGGGAGGTGTTTGGGAGACCCAGTACTTC.

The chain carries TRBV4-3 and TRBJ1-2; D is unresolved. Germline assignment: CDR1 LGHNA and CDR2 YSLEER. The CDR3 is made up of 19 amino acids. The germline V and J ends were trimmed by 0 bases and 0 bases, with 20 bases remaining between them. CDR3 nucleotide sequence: TGCGCCAGCAGCCAAGATAGGGAGGTAGGGTGGAGTGCTAACTATGGCTACACCTTC. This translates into CASSQDREVGWSANYGYTF.

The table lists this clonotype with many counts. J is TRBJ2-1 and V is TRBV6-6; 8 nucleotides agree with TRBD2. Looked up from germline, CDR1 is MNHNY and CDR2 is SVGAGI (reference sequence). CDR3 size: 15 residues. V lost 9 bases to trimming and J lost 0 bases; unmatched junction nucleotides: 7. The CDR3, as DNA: TGTGCCAGTATTTTGAGCGGGAGCTCCTACAATGAGCAGTTCTTC. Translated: CASILSGSSYNEQFF.

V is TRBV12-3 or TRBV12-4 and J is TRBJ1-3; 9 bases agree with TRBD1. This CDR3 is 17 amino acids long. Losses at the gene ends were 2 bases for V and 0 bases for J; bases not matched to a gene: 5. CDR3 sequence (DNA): TGTGCCAGCAGTTTATTCCCGGGACAGGGCTCTGGAAACACCATATATTTT. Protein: CASSLFPGQGSGNTIYF.

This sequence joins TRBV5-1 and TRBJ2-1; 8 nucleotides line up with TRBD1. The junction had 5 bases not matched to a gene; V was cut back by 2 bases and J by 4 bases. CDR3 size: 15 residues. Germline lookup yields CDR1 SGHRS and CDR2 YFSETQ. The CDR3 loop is CASSLQGDKYNEQFF. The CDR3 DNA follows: TGCGCCAGCAGCTTACAGGGGGATAAATACAATGAGCAGTTCTTC.